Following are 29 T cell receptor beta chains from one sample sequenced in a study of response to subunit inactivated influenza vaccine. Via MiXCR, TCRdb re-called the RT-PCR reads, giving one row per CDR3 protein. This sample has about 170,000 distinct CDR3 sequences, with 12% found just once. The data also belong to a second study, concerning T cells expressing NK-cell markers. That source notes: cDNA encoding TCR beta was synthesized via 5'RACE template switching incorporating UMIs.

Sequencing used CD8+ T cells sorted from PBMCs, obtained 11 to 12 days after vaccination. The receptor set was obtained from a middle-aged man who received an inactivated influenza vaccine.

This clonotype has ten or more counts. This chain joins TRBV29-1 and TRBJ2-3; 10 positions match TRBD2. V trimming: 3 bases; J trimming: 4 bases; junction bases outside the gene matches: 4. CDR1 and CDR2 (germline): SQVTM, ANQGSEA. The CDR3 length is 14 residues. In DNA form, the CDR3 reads TGCAGCGTTGACCTAGCGGGAGTTCCAGATACGCAGTATTTT. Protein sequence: CSVDLAGVPDTQYF.

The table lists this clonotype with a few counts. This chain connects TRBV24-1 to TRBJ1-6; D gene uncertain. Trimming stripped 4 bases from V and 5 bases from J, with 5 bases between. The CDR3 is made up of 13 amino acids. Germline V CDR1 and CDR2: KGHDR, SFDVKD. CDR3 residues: CATSDGDNSPLHF. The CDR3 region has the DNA TGTGCCACCAGTGACGGCGATAATTCACCCCTCCACTTT.

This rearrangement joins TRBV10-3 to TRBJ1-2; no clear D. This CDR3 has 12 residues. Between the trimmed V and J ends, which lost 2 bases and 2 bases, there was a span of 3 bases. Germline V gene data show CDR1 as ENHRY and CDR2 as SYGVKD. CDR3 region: CAISELNYGYTF. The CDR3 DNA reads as TGTGCCATCAGTGAGCTCAACTATGGCTACACCTTC.

CDR3 in DNA: TGTGCCAGCAGCCCCGTAGTGATGAACACTGAAGCTTTCTTT. Translated, it gives CASSPVVMNTEAFF. The chain combines TRBV6-1 with TRBJ1-1; D is uncertain. V was clipped by 6 bases and J by 0 bases, with 11 bases between them. CDR3 length equals 14 residues. The germline V gene encodes CDR1 MNHNS and CDR2 SASEGT.

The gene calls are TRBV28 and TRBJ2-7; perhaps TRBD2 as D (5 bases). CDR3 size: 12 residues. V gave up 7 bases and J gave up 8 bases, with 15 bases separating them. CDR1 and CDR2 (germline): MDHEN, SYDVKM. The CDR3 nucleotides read TGTGCCAGCACCGCCCCCCGGGGTCAGCAGTACTTC. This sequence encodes CASTAPRGQQYF.

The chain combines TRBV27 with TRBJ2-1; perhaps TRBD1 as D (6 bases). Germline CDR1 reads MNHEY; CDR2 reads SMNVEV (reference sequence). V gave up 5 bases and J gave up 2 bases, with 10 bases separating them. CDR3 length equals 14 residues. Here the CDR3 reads CASSPRGTYNEQFF. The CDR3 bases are TGTGCCAGCAGTCCGAGGGGGACCTACAATGAGCAGTTCTTC.

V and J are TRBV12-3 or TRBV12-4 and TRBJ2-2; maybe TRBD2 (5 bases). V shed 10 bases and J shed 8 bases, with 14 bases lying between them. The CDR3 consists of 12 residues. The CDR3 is CAINLPGGELFF. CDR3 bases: TGTGCCATCAACCTCCCGGGGGGGGAGCTGTTTTTT.

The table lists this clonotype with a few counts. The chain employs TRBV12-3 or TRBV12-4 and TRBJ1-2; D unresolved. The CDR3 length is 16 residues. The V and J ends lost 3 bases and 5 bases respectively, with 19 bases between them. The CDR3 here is CASSLRLLEVRYGYTF. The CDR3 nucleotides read TGTGCCAGCAGTTTGCGACTTTTGGAGGTTCGGTATGGCTACACCTTC.

The CDR3 region has the DNA TGTGCCAGCAGTTCGGGGGGGGCCAACGTCCTGACTTTC. Translating gives CASSSGGANVLTF. The gene calls are TRBV12-3 or TRBV12-4 and TRBJ2-6; D may be TRBD2 (5 bases). The CDR3 runs to 13 residues. Trimming stripped 4 bases from V and 4 bases from J, with 5 bases between.

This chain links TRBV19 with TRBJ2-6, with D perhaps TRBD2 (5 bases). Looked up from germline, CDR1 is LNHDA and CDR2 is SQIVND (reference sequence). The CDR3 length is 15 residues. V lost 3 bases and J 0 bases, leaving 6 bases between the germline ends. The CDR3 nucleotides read TGTGCCAGTAGTATCGGGGACTCTGGGGCCAACGTCCTGACTTTC. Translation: CASSIGDSGANVLTF. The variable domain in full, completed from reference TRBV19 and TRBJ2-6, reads DGGITQSPKYLFRKEGQNVTLSCEQNLNHDAMYWYRQDPGQGLRLIYYSQIVNDFQKGDIAEGYSVSREKKESFPLTVTSAQKNPTAFYLCASSIGDSGANVLTFGAGSRLTVL.

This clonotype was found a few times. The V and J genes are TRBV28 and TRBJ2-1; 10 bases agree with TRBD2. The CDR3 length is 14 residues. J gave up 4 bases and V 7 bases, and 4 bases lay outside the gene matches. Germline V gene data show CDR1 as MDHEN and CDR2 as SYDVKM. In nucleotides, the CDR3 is TGTGCCAGCATTAGTAGCGGGGGGTACAATGAGCAGTTCTTC. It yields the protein CASISSGGYNEQFF. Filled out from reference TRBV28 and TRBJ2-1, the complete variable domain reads DVKVTQSSRYLVKRTGEKVFLECVQDMDHENMFWYRQDPGLGLRLIYFSYDVKMKEKGDIPEGYSVSREKKERFSLILESASTNQTSMYLCASISSGGYNEQFFGPGTRLTVL.

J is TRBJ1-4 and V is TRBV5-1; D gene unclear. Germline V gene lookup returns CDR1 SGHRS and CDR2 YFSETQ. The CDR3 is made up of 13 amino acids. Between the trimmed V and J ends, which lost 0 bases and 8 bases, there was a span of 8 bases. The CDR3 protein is CASSLGYGEKLFF. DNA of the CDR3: TGCGCCAGCAGCTTGGGTTATGGCGAAAAACTGTTTTTT.

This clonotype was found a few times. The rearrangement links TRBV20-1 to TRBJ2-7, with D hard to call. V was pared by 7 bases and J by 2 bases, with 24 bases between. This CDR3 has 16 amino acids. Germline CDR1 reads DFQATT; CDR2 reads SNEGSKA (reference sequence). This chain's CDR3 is CSGRVMRIAETYEQYF. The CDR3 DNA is TGCAGTGGACGCGTAATGCGGATAGCTGAAACCTACGAGCAGTACTTC.

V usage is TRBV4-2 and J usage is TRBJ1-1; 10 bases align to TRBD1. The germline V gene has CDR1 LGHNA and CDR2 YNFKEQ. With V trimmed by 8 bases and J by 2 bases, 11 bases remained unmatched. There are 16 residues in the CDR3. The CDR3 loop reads CASARGTGDLNTEAFF. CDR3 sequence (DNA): TGTGCCAGCGCTCGAGGGACAGGGGACCTAAACACTGAAGCTTTCTTT.

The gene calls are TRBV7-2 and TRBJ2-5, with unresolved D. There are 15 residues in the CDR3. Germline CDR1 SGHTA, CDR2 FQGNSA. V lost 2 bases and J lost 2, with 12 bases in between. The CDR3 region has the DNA TGTGCCAGCAGCTTAAGTTTAAACTGGCAAGAGACCCAGTACTTC. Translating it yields CASSLSLNWQETQYF.

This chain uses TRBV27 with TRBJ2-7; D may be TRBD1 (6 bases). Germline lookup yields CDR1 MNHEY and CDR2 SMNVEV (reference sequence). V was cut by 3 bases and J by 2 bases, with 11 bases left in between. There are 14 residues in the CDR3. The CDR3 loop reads CASSFLRDTYEQYF. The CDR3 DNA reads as TGTGCCAGCAGTTTCCTACGGGACACCTACGAGCAGTACTTC.

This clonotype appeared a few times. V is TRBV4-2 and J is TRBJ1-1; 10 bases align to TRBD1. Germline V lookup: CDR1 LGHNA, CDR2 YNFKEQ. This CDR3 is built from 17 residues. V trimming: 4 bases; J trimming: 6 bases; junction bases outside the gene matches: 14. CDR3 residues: CASSLETGTGVLAEAFF. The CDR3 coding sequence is TGTGCCAGCAGCCTAGAAACCGGGACAGGGGTACTCGCTGAAGCTTTCTTT.

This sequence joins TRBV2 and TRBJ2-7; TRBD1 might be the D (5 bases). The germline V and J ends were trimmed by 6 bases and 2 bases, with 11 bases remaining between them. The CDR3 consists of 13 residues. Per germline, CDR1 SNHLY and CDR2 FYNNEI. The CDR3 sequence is CASRLTATYEQYF. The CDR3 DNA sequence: TGTGCCAGCAGATTGACAGCCACCTACGAGCAGTACTTC.

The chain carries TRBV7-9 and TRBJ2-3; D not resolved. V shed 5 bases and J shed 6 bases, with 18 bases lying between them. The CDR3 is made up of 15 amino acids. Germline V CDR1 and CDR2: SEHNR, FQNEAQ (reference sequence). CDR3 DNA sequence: TGTGCCAGCAGCCTCAGAAGCCCCCCTGGGGATACGCAGTATTTT. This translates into CASSLRSPPGDTQYF.

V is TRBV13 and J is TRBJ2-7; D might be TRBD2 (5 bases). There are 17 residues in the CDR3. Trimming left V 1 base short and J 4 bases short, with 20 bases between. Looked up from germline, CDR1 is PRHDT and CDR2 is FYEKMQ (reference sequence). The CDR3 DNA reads TGTGCCAGCAGCTTAGTGGCCTTGGGGAGCCCAGCATACGAGCAGTACTTC. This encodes CASSLVALGSPAYEQYF.

The CDR3 protein is CASSQVDRQETQYF. The CDR3, as DNA: TGTGCCAGCAGCCAAGTTGACAGACAAGAGACCCAGTACTTC. The chain links TRBV14 to TRBJ2-5; maybe TRBD1 (5 bases). Trimming removed 1 base from V and 2 bases from J, with 8 bases in between. The germline V gene encodes CDR1 SGHDN and CDR2 FVKESK. This CDR3 is 14 amino acids long.

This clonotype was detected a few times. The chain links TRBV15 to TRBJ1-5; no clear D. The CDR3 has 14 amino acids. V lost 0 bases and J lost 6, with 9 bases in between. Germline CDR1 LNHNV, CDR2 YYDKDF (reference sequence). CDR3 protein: CATSREGAGQPQHF. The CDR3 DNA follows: TGTGCCACCAGCAGAGAGGGCGCGGGTCAGCCCCAGCATTTT.

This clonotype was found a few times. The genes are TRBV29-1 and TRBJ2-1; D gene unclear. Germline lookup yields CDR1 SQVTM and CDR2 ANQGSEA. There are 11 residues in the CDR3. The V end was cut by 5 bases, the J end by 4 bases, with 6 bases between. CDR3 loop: CSVLAYNEQFF. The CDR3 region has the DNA TGCAGCGTTCTTGCTTACAATGAGCAGTTCTTC.

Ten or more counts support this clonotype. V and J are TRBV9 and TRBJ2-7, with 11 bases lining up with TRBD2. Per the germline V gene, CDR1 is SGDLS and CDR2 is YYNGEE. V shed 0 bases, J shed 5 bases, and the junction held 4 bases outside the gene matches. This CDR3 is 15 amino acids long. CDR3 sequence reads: CASSVGGGLADEQYF. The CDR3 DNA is TGTGCCAGCAGCGTAGGAGGGGGACTAGCGGACGAGCAGTACTTC.

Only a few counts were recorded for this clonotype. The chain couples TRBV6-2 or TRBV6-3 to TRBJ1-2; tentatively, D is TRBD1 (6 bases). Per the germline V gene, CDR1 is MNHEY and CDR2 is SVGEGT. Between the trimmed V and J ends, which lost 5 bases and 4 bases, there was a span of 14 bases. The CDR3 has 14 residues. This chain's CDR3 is CASSLRTAFYGYTF. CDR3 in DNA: TGTGCCAGCAGTCTTCGGACAGCATTCTATGGCTACACCTTC.

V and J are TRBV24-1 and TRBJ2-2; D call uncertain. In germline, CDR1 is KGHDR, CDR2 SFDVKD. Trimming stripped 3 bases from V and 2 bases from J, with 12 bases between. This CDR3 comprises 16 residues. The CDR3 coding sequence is TGTGCCACCAGTGATCACGAAAGACCCAACACCGGGGAGCTGTTTTTT. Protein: CATSDHERPNTGELFF.

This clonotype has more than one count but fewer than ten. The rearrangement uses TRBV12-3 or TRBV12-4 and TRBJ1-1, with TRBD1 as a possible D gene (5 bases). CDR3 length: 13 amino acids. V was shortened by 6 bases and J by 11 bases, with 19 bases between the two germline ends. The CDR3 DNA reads TGTGCCAGCAGATTCCAGGGTGGTGTAGGCGCTTTCTTT. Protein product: CASRFQGGVGAFF.

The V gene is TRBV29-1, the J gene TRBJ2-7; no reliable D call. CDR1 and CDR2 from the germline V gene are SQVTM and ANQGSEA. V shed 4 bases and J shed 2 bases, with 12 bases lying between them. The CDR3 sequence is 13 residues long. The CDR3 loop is CSVVQQFPYEQYF. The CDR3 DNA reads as TGCAGCGTTGTCCAGCAGTTTCCCTACGAGCAGTACTTC.

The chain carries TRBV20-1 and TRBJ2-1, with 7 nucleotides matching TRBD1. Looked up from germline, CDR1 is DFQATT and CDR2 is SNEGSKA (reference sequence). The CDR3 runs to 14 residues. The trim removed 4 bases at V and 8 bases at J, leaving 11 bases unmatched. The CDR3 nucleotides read TGCAGTGCTAAAATAGACAGGGAAATACATGAGCAGTTCTTC. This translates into CSAKIDREIHEQFF.